A selection of T cell receptor beta chains follows, all from one sample in a study of OX40 agonist ivuxolimab in advanced cancers. This table comes from immunoSEQ multiplex PCR, and its TCRdb copy is limited to in-frame clones, with some not included. The sample lists about 100,000 clones, more than 75% occurring once. The source was CD4+ or CD8+ T cells sorted from blood, collected in a trial of the OX40 agonist ivuxolimab. The source is an adult with an advanced solid tumor such as melanoma, head and neck, liver or kidney cancer. Both conserved end residues are part of each CDR3. Fields, in order: J gene, D gene, clone size, V gene, CDR3 DNA, CDR3 protein. The D gene is left open where the match is weak. Only part of the rows carry a size: once, few, many, or a class if the clone is expanded.

TRBJ2-1 | . | . | TRBV9 | TGTGCCAGCAGCGTAGGGGGCGGGTTCAGCTCCTACAATGAGCAGTTCTTC | CASSVGGGFSSYNEQFF
TRBJ2-3 | TRBD2 | . | TRBV2 | TGTGCCAGCAGGGCCCCTAGCGGGAAATTAACAGATACGCAGTATTTT | CASRAPSGKLTDTQYF
TRBJ2-1 | . | . | TRBV20-1 | TGCAGTGCTAGAAACGCGTACGAGCAGTTCTTC | CSARNAYEQFF
TRBJ2-3 | . | . | TRBV7-2 | TGTGCCAGCAGCGTATCGGCTAGCACAGATACGCAGTATTTT | CASSVSASTDTQYF
TRBJ2-3 | TRBD2 | . | TRBV6-5 | TGTGCCAGCAGGCCTAGCGGGATGTCAGATACGCAGTATTTT | CASRPSGMSDTQYF
TRBJ2-1 | . | . | TRBV5-4 | TGTGCCAGCAGCTTGGGGGCTAGCGATGAGCAGTTCTTC | CASSLGASDEQFF
TRBJ2-2 | TRBD2 | few | TRBV10-1 | TGCGCCAGCAGTGAGATGCGAGTAGCGGGACCCACCGGGGAGCTGTTTTTT | CASSEMRVAGPTGELFF
TRBJ2-2 | TRBD2 | few | TRBV5-6 | TGTGCCAGCAGCTTGAAGGCGGGGGGGCGCACCGGGGAGCTGTTTTTT | CASSLKAGGRTGELFF
TRBJ2-7 | TRBD2 | . | TRBV5-6 | TGTGCCAGCAGCTTTAGCGGGGCCACTGTCGAGCAGTACTTC | CASSFSGATVEQYF
TRBJ2-7 | . | . | TRBV11-3 | TGTGCCAGCAGCGCGTATACGGCCTACGAGCAGTACTTC | CASSAYTAYEQYF
TRBJ2-1 | . | . | TRBV5-1 | TGCGCCAGCAGTTTTGGGGTCCCCGGGACCTCCTACAATGAGCAGTTCTTC | CASSFGVPGTSYNEQFF
TRBJ1-3 | . | . | TRBV7-2 | TGTGCCAGCAGCTTTCGGGAGGGATCTGGAAACACCATATATTTT | CASSFREGSGNTIYF
TRBJ1-6 | TRBD1 | . | TRBV5-1 | TGCGCCAGCAGCCCCGGACAGGGGGTTAATTCACCCCTCCACTTT | CASSPGQGVNSPLHF
TRBJ1-5 | . | . | TRBV5-1 | TGCGCCAGCAGCTTGGATCCACTCAATCAGCCCCAGCATTTT | CASSLDPLNQPQHF
TRBJ1-5 | . | . | TRBV7-6 | TGTGCCAGCAGCTTAGCCAGGGCTAGCAATCAGCCCCAGCATTTT | CASSLARASNQPQHF
TRBJ2-7 | . | . | TRBV19 | TGTGCCAGTAGTATGGGATCTTTGGCGGATGGAGAGCAGTACTTC | CASSMGSLADGEQYF
TRBJ2-3 | . | . | TRBV5-1 | TGCGCCAGCAGCTTGGAACTGTCAGATACGCAGTATTTT | CASSLELSDTQYF
TRBJ2-3 | TRBD1 | . | TRBV7-6 | TGTGCCAGCAGCCCGAGACAGGGTAGCACAGATACGCAGTATTTT | CASSPRQGSTDTQYF
TRBJ1-6 | . | medium-sized | TRBV7-3 | TGTGCCAGCAGCTTAAACGGGCCCAATAATTCACCCCTCCACTTT | CASSLNGPNNSPLHF
TRBJ2-1 | TRBD2 | . | TRBV11-2 | TGTGCCAGCAGCCCTAGGGGGGGACTAGCGGGAGCACGTAATGAGCAGTTCTTC | CASSPRGGLAGARNEQFF
TRBJ2-7 | . | . | TRBV5-4 | TGTGCCAGCAGCTTGGACGGGAGAGGGAACGAGCAGTACTTC | CASSLDGRGNEQYF
TRBJ2-2 | . | . | TRBV6-6 | TGTGCCACCCGAGGGGGGGTGGCCGGGGAGCTGTTTTTT | CATRGGVAGELFF
TRBJ2-3 | . | . | TRBV2 | TGTGCCAGCAGTGAGGAACGCACAGATACGCAGTATTTT | CASSEERTDTQYF
TRBJ2-5 | TRBD2 | once | TRBV6-6 | TGTGCCAGCAGTTACGTAGCGGGAGCGGGTGGAGAGACCCAGTACTTC | CASSYVAGAGGETQYF
TRBJ1-6 | . | . | TRBV5-1 | TGCGCCAGCAGCTTGAACGGAGGAGGTTCACCCCTCCACTTT | CASSLNGGGSPLHF
TRBJ2-1 | . | once | TRBV19 | TGTGCCAGTAGTAGAGGGGGGGGCAGCTCCTACAATGAGCAGTTCTTC | CASSRGGGSSYNEQFF
TRBJ2-1 | . | . | TRBV7-3 | TGTGCCAGCAGCCAGACTCCAGGGAGCTCCTACAATGAGCAGTTCTTC | CASSQTPGSSYNEQFF
TRBJ1-1 | . | many | TRBV9 | TGTGCCAGCAGCGTATCCGCGGACACTGAAGCTTTCTTT | CASSVSADTEAFF
TRBJ2-1 | . | . | TRBV27 | TGTGCCAGCAGTTTAGGACGGAGGATCCCGCGTTTTGAGCAGTTCTTC | CASSLGRRIPRFEQFF
TRBJ2-5 | . | . | TRBV6-5 | TGTGCCAGCAGTTACTCGACTAGGGATCAAGAGACCCAGTACTTC | CASSYSTRDQETQYF
TRBJ2-3 | . | . | TRBV18 | TGTGCCAGCTCAAAGGACCACCCCGCGGCAGATACGCAGTATTTT | CASSKDHPAADTQYF
TRBJ2-1 | . | . | TRBV29-1 | TGCAGCGTTGGCGGTTCCTACAATGAGCAGTTCTTC | CSVGGSYNEQFF
TRBJ1-4 | . | . | TRBV6-1 | TGTGCCAGCAGGGTGGCAACTAATGAAAAACTGTTTTTT | CASRVATNEKLFF
TRBJ2-7 | . | . | TRBV9 | TGTGCCAGCAGCGTCCAGGGATCCTACGATAGGCAGTACTTC | CASSVQGSYDRQYF
TRBJ2-7 | TRBD2 | . | TRBV4-2 | TGTGCCAGCAGCCTGGGACTAGCGGGAGGGGACTACGAGCAGTACTTC | CASSLGLAGGDYEQYF
TRBJ1-4 | TRBD1 | once | TRBV5-4 | TGTGCCAGCAGCGTACAGGGGGGGAGTCGGACTAATGAAAAACTGTTTTTT | CASSVQGGSRTNEKLFF
TRBJ1-5 | TRBD1 | once | TRBV7-8 | TGTGCCAGCAGCTCGTCAGCACAGGGGGGGGTCCAGCCCCAGCATTTT | CASSSSAQGGVQPQHF
TRBJ2-7 | . | . | TRBV5-8 | TGTGCCAGCAGCCAAACCCCGACCGGGCCCCTAGAGGGGCAGTACTTC | CASSQTPTGPLEGQYF
TRBJ1-1 | TRBD1 | few | TRBV4-1 | TGCGCCAGCAGCCAACCCGGGACAGTAGTTGAAGCTTTCTTT | CASSQPGTVVEAFF
TRBJ2-7 | . | . | TRBV29-1 | TGCAGCGTTGAACTAGCCGACTCCTACGAGCAGTACTTC | CSVELADSYEQYF
TRBJ1-3 | TRBD1 | . | TRBV7-2 | TGTGCCAGCAGCCCCCAATCTTGGGACAGATCGAGCTCTGGAAACACCATATATTTT | CASSPQSWDRSSSGNTIYF
TRBJ2-7 | TRBD2 | . | TRBV5-4 | TGTGCCAGCAGCTTGGGACTAGCGGGAGAGGGGGAGCAGTACTTC | CASSLGLAGEGEQYF
TRBJ2-3 | . | . | TRBV4-1 | TGCGCCAGCAGCCAAGAACGGGGAGGTCAGGGCGCAGATACGCAGTATTTT | CASSQERGGQGADTQYF
TRBJ1-3 | TRBD1 | . | TRBV9 | TGTGCCAGCAAGGGGACAGGGGCTGGAAACACCATATATTTT | CASKGTGAGNTIYF
TRBJ1-2 | . | . | TRBV5-4 | TGTGCCAGCAGACCGGGGCCCGGGGTCTATGGCTACACCTTC | CASRPGPGVYGYTF
TRBJ2-2 | . | . | TRBV6-5 | TGTGCCAGCAGGGCGGACAGGAACACCGGGGAGCTGTTTTTT | CASRADRNTGELFF
TRBJ2-3 | . | once | TRBV11-1 | TGTGCCAGCAGCTCCTTGGGCTTTATCGATACGCAGTATTTT | CASSSLGFIDTQYF
TRBJ1-2 | TRBD1 | . | TRBV2 | TGTGCCAGCAGCCCCCGGGACAGGGGTAGTCATGGCTACACCTTC | CASSPRDRGSHGYTF
TRBJ2-1 | . | once | TRBV19 | TGTGCCAGTAGTATAGCAGCTAGCGCTAATGAGCAGTTCTTC | CASSIAASANEQFF